This TCR beta chain is drawn from a study of T cell clonality in common variable immunodeficiency. Sequencing input was equivalent genomic DNA from CVID and controls. Libraries were prepared by immunoSEQ multiplex PCR; TCRdb keeps only in-frame clonotypes and omits some of them. The sample was found to contain fewer than 60,000 clones, and every one recurs. CDR1 is SGDLS, CDR2 YYNGEE, per germline. Germline trimming cut 3 bases from V and 1 base from J; bases unmatched to any gene: 8. This CDR3 spans 18 amino acids. Caucasian heritage predominated among both patients and controls. This clone was observed at least ten times. As yet, its antigen is unknown. The read ends 3 residues early relative to the CDR3; the germline J gene fills the gap. Study results and limitations: Patient heterogeneity in the CVID cohort limited correlations between repertoire features and clinical complications.

This TCR was recovered from a person between 18 and 69 years old in good health. The chain links TRBV9 to TRBJ2-1; 12 nucleotides agree with TRBD2. Sequenced input: peripheral blood mononuclear cells. CDR3 DNA (partial): TGTGCCAGCAGCGCGCTAGCGGGAGGGCGGATGTCCTACAATGAG. Translation: CASSALAGGRMSYNE. The full CDR3 protein is CASSALAGGRMSYNEQFF.